A single sample gave rise to the 4 T cell receptor beta chains below, sequenced in a study of blood T cell repertoires in COVID-19. Clones were read by immunoSEQ multiplex PCR, and TCRdb kept only the in-frame ones, dropping some. The profile shows 380,000 or so clones, 88% of them singletons. The source material was PBMCs or T cells enriched from blood (not recorded which). The receptor source for this set is a woman in her thirties or forties with acute COVID-19.

In DNA, the CDR3 is TGTGCCAGCACCCTAGGGGGGGCGGAGGGCTACACCTTC. Translation gives CASTLGGAEGYTF. The gene calls are TRBV7-6 and TRBJ1-2; maybe TRBD1 (6 bases). CDR1 SGHVS and CDR2 FNYEAQ come from the germline V gene. This CDR3 has 13 amino acids. Trimming stripped 7 bases from V and 8 bases from J, with 17 bases between.

V gene TRBV6-2 or TRBV6-3 combines with J gene TRBJ1-2; possibly TRBD1 for D (5 bases). Germline CDR1 MNHEY, CDR2 SVGEGT. The ends were cut back, 2 bases at V and 8 bases at J, with 21 bases in the middle. This CDR3 has 16 residues. The CDR3 bases are TGTGCCAGCAGTTACGGCTTTCCCCTCGCAGGGTCCGGCTACACCTTC. It encodes CASSYGFPLAGSGYTF.

The V gene is TRBV10-3, the J gene TRBJ1-4; a weak D match, TRBD1 (5 bases). The CDR3 loop spans 16 amino acids. The germline V gene encodes CDR1 ENHRY and CDR2 SYGVKD. Trimming cost V 3 bases and J 5 bases, with 16 bases left between them. DNA of the CDR3: TGTGCCATCAGTGACCCCCGGGGGACGCCGAATGAAAAACTGTTTTTT. Amino acids: CAISDPRGTPNEKLFF.

With regard to this clone: The same CDR3 arises from other DNA sequences in this sample as well. The chain couples TRBV12-3 or TRBV12-4 to TRBJ1-2, with unresolved D. The CDR3 has 11 amino acids. The germline V and J ends were trimmed by 3 bases and 8 bases, with 7 bases remaining between them. Here the CDR3 reads CASSFRGGYTF. CDR3 DNA: TGTGCCAGCAGTTTTAGAGGAGGCTACACCTTC.